The present T cell receptor beta chain was sequenced within a study of radiation and T cells in renal cell carcinoma (dated by TCRdb to the early 2020s). About the full investigation: The samples were obtained from a clinical trial, where primary renal cell carcinomas were treated with 15 Gy stereotactic body radiation therapy and then removed by nephrectomy 4 weeks afterward. In total, approximately 55 samples, comprising 25 or so tumors and approximately 27 peripheral blood samples, were subjected to TCR beta sequencing. A total of 4 million to 5 million unique CDR3 nucleotide sequences, encoding fewer than 3,000,000 unique CDR3 amino acid sequences, were found across all 55 or so samples. The full study reports these points: Top tumor clonotypes rose in blood from baseline to 2 weeks post-radiation, then contracted by 4 weeks, suggesting transient expansion of tumor-resident clones. Because no pretreatment tumor biopsies were available, whether clonotypes were present in the tumor at baseline could not be determined. Dynamics of the blood repertoire were not tracked past 4 weeks after treatment. The single-armed trial design could not address effects of radiation dose or scheduling on the TCR repertoire.

Regarding this clone: What antigen it recognizes has not been identified. No clone much larger than this one lies a single base away; base qualities are absent.

The time point label of this sample denotes: baseline pretreatment blood. The label giving this sample's treatment or condition can be read as: 15 Gy SBRT to primary tumor, nephrectomy 4 weeks later. To follow tumor-enriched clonotypes, peripheral blood was collected serially from radiation-treated patients at baseline and again at 2 weeks and 4 weeks after SBRT. Every patient's renal cell carcinoma showed clear cell pathology. The QIAamp DNA Blood Mini Kit (Qiagen) was used to prepare genomic DNA for TCR sequencing. Only samples passing all quality control checks were included in the analyses. The immunoSEQ kit was used, according to the manufacturer's recommendations, to generate TCR beta libraries from genomic DNA. To prepare the libraries, a first multiplex PCR with proprietary primers was run, followed by a second PCR that added unique barcodes, and a bead cleanup was done after each round. Each sample batch included a kit-provided positive control reaction and a negative control reaction. The final libraries were assessed on an Agilent 4200 TapeStation D1000 ScreenTape, pooled by volume, and quantified by qPCR. Sequencing was performed on an Illumina NextSeq500 with a MidOutput 150-cycle cartridge, and 156 Read1 and 15 Index1 cycles were run with kit custom primers. The pooled library was loaded at around 0.98 pM, with a roughly 18% PhiX control spiked in. In the paper's pipeline: The vendor-processed data were analyzed in R, and a clonotype was defined as all T cells that share the same CDR3 nucleotide sequence. For clone abundance analyses, frequencies were normalized to the 10,000 most abundant clones per sample. Public T cell clones, averaging fewer than five per sample, were removed before analysis. Tumor-enriched clonotypes and baseline blood-enriched clonotypes were defined as those with an abundance difference of at least 32-fold between compartments. A beta-binomial differential abundance model was used to identify clonotypes that were expanded or contracted between blood time points. Tumor-blood repertoire similarity was measured with the Baroni-Urbani and Buser coefficient, and group comparisons used two-tailed Wilcoxon tests in R. TCRdb holds this immuneACCESS table with in-frame rearrangements only. Some clones are missing; in checked studies, unresolved V genes explain under half, and the rest has no known cause. The V and J calls and clone size come from that table; D and trimming were worked out from the DNA. The sample profile shows some 95,000 clones; about 86% of them were found once. The ten largest clones represent approximately 8% of the sample.

This TCR was recovered from a man aged 50 to 60 with renal cell carcinoma. Sequenced material: blood, taken from a patient whose treatment included radiotherapy and nephrectomy.

The DNA is as follows: TGTGCCAGCAGTCCTACGCATCCGACAGGAATTGCTTCGCAGTACTTC. Its protein product is CASSPTHPTGIASQYF. The rearranged chain carries TRBV28 and TRBJ2-7; the D gene is possibly TRBD1, with 6 bases matching. There are 16 amino acids in the CDR3, from cysteine to phenylalanine inclusive. The kept DNA is CDR3 alone, 48 bases in frame from the first base. V is reduced by 5 bases and J by 9 bases, leaving a spacing of 26 bases between them. CDR1 and CDR2 (MDHEN, SYDVKM) derive from the germline V gene.